One sample yielded the 13 T cell receptor beta chains listed below, sequenced in a study of blood T cell repertoires in COVID-19. Assay used: immunoSEQ multiplex PCR; TCRdb lists only in-frame clones, some missing. The sample holds about 25,000 clones, roughly nine tenths seen once. Sequenced sample: peripheral blood. The receptors come from a man between 65 and 79 years old with acute or convalescent COVID-19.

The chain links TRBV25-1 to TRBJ2-3; D remains unclear. Germline V gene lookup returns CDR1 MGHDK and CDR2 SYGVNS. V lost 2 bases and J 6 bases, leaving 12 bases between the germline ends. The CDR3 covers 14 residues. In nucleotides, the CDR3 is TGTGCCAGCAGTGAAGTTGGCATTGTTGATACGCAGTATTTT. Its translation is CASSEVGIVDTQYF.

This rearrangement joins TRBV3-1 (or the pseudogene TRBV3-2) to TRBJ1-3; D remains unclear. V gave up 0 bases and J gave up 4 bases, with 7 bases separating them. The V gene's germline CDR1 is LGHDT and CDR2 YNNKEL (reference sequence). The CDR3 has 14 residues. CDR3 bases: TGTGCCAGCAGCCAAGACTTAACAGGAAACACCATATATTTT. Translated: CASSQDLTGNTIYF.

The chain couples TRBV28 to TRBJ2-7; a possible D gene is TRBD2 (5 bases). CDR3 size: 14 residues. Deletions cut 9 bases from V and 0 bases from J, with 15 bases between. In germline, CDR1 is MDHEN, CDR2 SYDVKM. CDR3 DNA: TGTGCCAGTAATACCGGACTTCACTCCTACGAGCAGTACTTC. The encoded protein is CASNTGLHSYEQYF.

J is TRBJ1-5 and V is TRBV4-2, with 8 nucleotides matching TRBD1. CDR3 length: 16 residues. V trimming: 3 bases; J trimming: 7 bases; junction bases outside the gene matches: 11. Germline CDR1 reads LGHNA; CDR2 reads YNFKEQ. The CDR3 nucleotides read TGTGCCAGCAGCCAGGGGGCAGGGGGCGCAGGGCAGCCCCAGCATTTT. Its translation is CASSQGAGGAGQPQHF.

The chain employs TRBV23-1 and TRBJ2-7; 7 nucleotides align to TRBD1. TRBV23-1 is an ORF, and what it does is uncertain. The CDR3 is 15 residues long. V was pared by 0 bases and J by 4 bases, with 6 bases of the junction left unmatched. CDR3 sequence (DNA): TGCGCCAGCAGTCAATCTTGGGACAGTAAGTACGAGCAGTACTTC. Amino acids: CASSQSWDSKYEQYF.

J is TRBJ2-5 and V is TRBV2; no reliable D call. Germline-derived CDR1 and CDR2 are SNHLY and FYNNEI. This CDR3 comprises 14 residues. V lost 3 bases, J lost 0 bases, and 8 bases lay in between. CDR3 nucleotides: TGTGCCAGCAGTGAGGTAGACTACCAAGAGACCCAGTACTTC. Translating it yields CASSEVDYQETQYF.

This chain uses TRBV5-6 with TRBJ2-5, with 7 nucleotides matching TRBD2. With V trimmed by 7 bases and J by 5 bases, 8 bases remained unmatched. The CDR3 has 13 amino acids. Germline V lookup: CDR1 SGHDT, CDR2 YYEEEE. CDR3 in amino acids: CASASGAEETQYF. The CDR3 DNA reads TGTGCCAGCGCCAGCGGGGCAGAGGAGACCCAGTACTTC.

The J gene is TRBJ2-7, the V gene TRBV12-3 or TRBV12-4, with TRBD1 as a possible D gene (6 bases). With 7 bases removed from V and 1 base from J, the gap between germline ends came to 8 bases. This CDR3 contains 12 residues. CDR3 nucleotide sequence: TGTGCCAGCAAAGGGGGATCCTACGAGCAGTACTTC. Its protein product is CASKGGSYEQYF.

The chain has TRBV24-1 and TRBJ2-3; 8 bases are a match to TRBD1. The junction had 5 bases not matched to a gene; V was cut back by 4 bases and J by 0 bases. Germline V gives CDR1 KGHDR, CDR2 SFDVKD. The CDR3 is made up of 16 amino acids. The CDR3 region is CATSESGTGSTDTQYF. Written as DNA, the CDR3 is TGTGCCACCAGTGAGTCCGGGACAGGTAGCACAGATACGCAGTATTTT.

The chain is built from TRBV7-9 and TRBJ2-1; 13 bases are a match to TRBD2. The CDR3 totals 17 residues. The V and J ends lost 0 bases and 9 bases, in that order; junction bases with no gene match: 8. The germline CDR1 and CDR2 sequences are SEHNR and FQNEAQ (reference sequence). CDR3 in DNA: TGTGCCAGCAGCTTAGCGATGGGACTAGCGGGATCGGGTGAGCAGTTCTTC. This gives the protein CASSLAMGLAGSGEQFF.

The CDR3 spells CASSLGTDSYEQYF. CDR3 coding DNA: TGTGCCAGCAGCTTGGGGACTGACTCCTACGAGCAGTACTTC. This chain connects TRBV5-4 to TRBJ2-7, with a weak D call TRBD2 (5 bases). The CDR3 totals 14 residues. The germline CDR1 and CDR2 sequences are SGHNT and YYREEE (reference sequence). The V end lost 0 bases, the J end lost 0 bases, and 7 bases lay between the germline ends.

The gene calls are TRBV2 and TRBJ2-1, with 11 bases that match TRBD2. CDR3 length: 15 amino acids. V shed 4 bases, J shed 4 bases, and the junction held 3 bases outside the gene matches. The germline gives CDR1 SNHLY, CDR2 FYNNEI. Here the CDR3 reads CASSVLAGGYNEQFF. The CDR3 coding sequence is TGTGCCAGCAGTGTTCTAGCGGGAGGTTACAATGAGCAGTTCTTC. The whole variable domain, filled in from reference TRBV2 and TRBJ2-1, reads EPEVTQTPSHQVTQMGQEVILRCVPISNHLYFYWYRQILGQKVEFLVSFYNNEISEKSEIFDDQFSVERPDGSNFTLKIRSTKLEDSAMYFCASSVLAGGYNEQFFGPGTRLTVL.

A few counts support this clone. The J gene is TRBJ2-5, the V gene TRBV12-5, with 13 bases that match TRBD2. Trimming at V came to 6 bases and at J to 2 bases, leaving 6 bases not matched to a gene. Germline V gene data show CDR1 as LGHNT and CDR2 as FRNRAP. This CDR3 comprises 16 residues. Here the CDR3 reads CASGTGLAGTQETQYF. Written as DNA, the CDR3 is TGTGCTAGTGGCACGGGACTAGCGGGAACTCAAGAGACCCAGTACTTC.